This T cell receptor (beta chain) derives from a study of T-cell reconstitution after alpha-beta-depleted transplantation in children (dated by TCRdb to the mid-2010s). Regarding the complete study: The study quantitatively tracked T-cell immune reconstitution after TCRalphabeta/CD19-depleted allogeneic hematopoietic cell transplantation in children using TCR repertoire profiling.

The treatment or condition label on this specimen signifies: allogeneic hematopoietic cell transplantation with graft depleted of TCRalphabeta T cells and CD19 B cells. TCRalphabeta/CD19-depleted allogeneic hematopoietic cell grafts were given to the transplant recipients, all of whom were children. To prepare the library, PCR was applied. These reads were obtained on an Illumina HiSeq 2500. Molecular barcoding was employed in the preparation of TCR libraries, with unique molecular identifiers being used to normalize TCRbeta repertoire quantification. The public sequencing data were trimmed at Q25 with fastp and processed into clonotypes with MiXCR by TCRdb, which kept only in-frame beta chains. For every CDR3 protein sequence, its rows merge into one entry that carries the most common genes and DNA. In this sample the table shows around 960,000 distinct CDR3 sequences, roughly 29% of which occur a single time. Of the sample, roughly 28% is held by the ten largest clones.

General findings and caveats noted by the study authors: The high TCRbeta diversity at day 60 in some patients was ascribed to recipient T cells and intrathymic progenitors that had survived conditioning. The frequencies of hyperexpanded clones fell over the following months, and after one year, T-cell counts and TCRbeta diversity were mostly attributed to newly produced T cells. The apparently early recovery of alphabetaT-cell counts about two months after transplant reportedly depended on only several hundred rapidly expanded clones that came from non-depleted graft cells.

Worth noting for this clonotype: What this receptor recognizes is not known. Base qualities are missing; no much larger clone stands one base away.

The starting material was PBMCs, mostly from graft donor cells, obtained 360 days after TCRalphabeta/CD19-depleted stem cell transplant. The TCR sequence derives from a boy in the first two years of life who had a stem cell transplant for SCID, so the T cells may come from the graft donor.

Read as DNA, the sequence is TGTGCCAGCAGCAAAGACGGTCGGAATAGATACGAGCAGTACTTC. This is translated as CASSKDGRNRYEQYF. The V gene is TRBV21-1 and the J gene is TRBJ2-7. TRBV21-1 is assigned pseudogene status. The CDR3 holds 15 amino acids from the cysteine to the phenylalanine. The kept DNA is CDR3 alone, 45 bases in frame from the first base.